Sequencing of this T cell receptor (beta chain) was carried out in a study of blood T cell repertoires in COVID-19. Turning to the study itself: The study drew acute and convalescent COVID-19 samples from the United States, Italy and Spain. T cells, B-cell-depleted T cells, or PBMCs supplied cDNA or gDNA.

Using immunoSEQ multiplex PCR, the repertoire was profiled, and TCRdb retains in-frame clones only, with some absent. The table has over 250,000 clones, 65% to 85% seen once; the top ten hold more than 1.1%. Seattle's cohort entered during active infection and was followed longitudinally. Germline CDR1 and CDR2: MNHEY and SVGEGT. V lost 0 bases to trimming and J lost 0 bases, with 8 bases between them. The length of the CDR3 is 15 residues. Input material: peripheral blood. The clonotype comes from a human donor with COVID-19, enrolled during active disease. The donor label of this sample is uncertain. This chain uses TRBV6-2 or TRBV6-3 with TRBJ1-1; D is uncertain. Here the CDR3 reads CASSYSWAMNTEAFF. CDR3 DNA sequence: TGTGCCAGCAGTTACTCCTGGGCCATGAACACTGAAGCTTTCTTT.